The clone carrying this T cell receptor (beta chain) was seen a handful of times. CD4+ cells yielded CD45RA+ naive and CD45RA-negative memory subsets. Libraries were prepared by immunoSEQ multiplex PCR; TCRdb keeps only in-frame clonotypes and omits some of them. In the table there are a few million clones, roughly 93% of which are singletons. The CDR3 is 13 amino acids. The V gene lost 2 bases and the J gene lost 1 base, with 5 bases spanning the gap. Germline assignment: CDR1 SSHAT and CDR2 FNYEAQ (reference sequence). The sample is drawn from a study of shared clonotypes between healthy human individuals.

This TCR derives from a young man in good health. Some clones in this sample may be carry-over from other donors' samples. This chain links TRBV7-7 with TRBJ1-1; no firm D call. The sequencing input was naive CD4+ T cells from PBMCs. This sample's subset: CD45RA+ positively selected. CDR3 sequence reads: CASSLQANTEAFF. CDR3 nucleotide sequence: TGTGCCAGCAGCTTACAGGCGAACACTGAAGCTTTCTTT. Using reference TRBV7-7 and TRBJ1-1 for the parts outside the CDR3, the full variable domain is GAGVSQSPRYKVTKRGQDVTLRCDPISSHATLYWYQQALGQGPEFLTYFNYEAQPDKSGLPSDRFSAERPEGSISTLTIQRTEQRDSAMYRCASSLQANTEAFFGQGTRLTVV.